Following are 16 T cell receptor beta chains from one sample sequenced in a study of T cells in Graves' hyperthyroidism and ophthalmopathy. Amplification targeted TCR beta CDR3 regions from RNA transcripts. The HTBI primer set served for first-round RT-PCR of the TCR CDR3. TCRdb re-analysed the multiplex PCR reads in MiXCR, keeping a single row per CDR3 protein. The table includes around 600,000 distinct CDR3 sequences, approximately 15% detected once. Input material: blood. The receptors were sampled from a woman in her late teens or twenties with Graves' ophthalmopathy.

This clonotype was recorded at least ten times. The chain joins TRBV10-3 to TRBJ2-3; 8 bases align to TRBD2. Looked up from germline, CDR1 is ENHRY and CDR2 is SYGVKD. The CDR3 contains 14 residues. The J segment lost 4 bases and the V segment lost 7 bases, leaving 7 bases of the junction unmatched. This chain's CDR3 is CAIKGREASDTQYF. CDR3 coding DNA: TGTGCCATCAAGGGGCGGGAGGCCTCAGATACGCAGTATTTT.

The chain employs TRBV4-1 and TRBJ1-1; no definite D call. CDR3 length equals 16 residues. V shed 1 base and J shed 0 bases, with 12 bases lying between them. Looked up from germline, CDR1 is MGHRA and CDR2 is YSYEKL. This CDR3 is CASSQAPLKMNTEAFF. The CDR3 DNA sequence: TGCGCCAGCAGCCAAGCCCCCCTAAAAATGAACACTGAAGCTTTCTTT.

This clonotype was seen many times. The gene calls are TRBV6-5 and TRBJ2-6; D call uncertain. This CDR3 is built from 16 residues. The V end lost 0 bases, the J end lost 2 bases, and 8 bases lay between the germline ends. CDR1 and CDR2 (germline): MNHEY, SVGAGI. In DNA form, the CDR3 reads TGTGCCAGCAGTTACTCAGGGCACACTGGGGCCAACGTCCTGACTTTC. It is translated as CASSYSGHTGANVLTF.

The sample holds many counts of this clonotype. The chain combines TRBV28 with TRBJ2-5, with D tentatively TRBD1 (5 bases). The CDR3 has 14 amino acids. The V gene's germline CDR1 is MDHEN and CDR2 SYDVKM. V lost 2 bases and J 1 base, leaving 8 bases between the germline ends. The CDR3 here is CASSLDSSQETQYF. The CDR3 DNA reads as TGTGCCAGCAGTTTAGACAGTTCCCAAGAGACCCAGTACTTC.

This clonotype has a count of ten or more. The rearrangement links TRBV20-1 to TRBJ2-7; 10 positions match TRBD2. In germline, CDR1 is DFQATT, CDR2 SNEGSKA (reference sequence). This CDR3 has 14 residues. The trim removed 5 bases at V and 2 bases at J, leaving 6 bases unmatched. Written as DNA, the CDR3 is TGCAGTGCTCGGCTAGCGGGAGAAGCCTACGAGCAGTACTTC. Translated, it gives CSARLAGEAYEQYF.

This clonotype has ten or more counts. This chain links TRBV30 with TRBJ1-4; possible D gene TRBD1, 5 bases. V gave up 1 base and J gave up 7 bases, with 7 bases separating them. The CDR3 spans 12 residues. Per germline, CDR1 GTSNPN and CDR2 SVGIG (reference sequence). CDR3 in DNA: TGTGCCTGGAGTGGTGGGGGTGAAAAACTGTTTTTT. This codes for CAWSGGGEKLFF.

This clonotype was detected a few times. This chain joins TRBV7-8 and TRBJ2-7, with D perhaps being TRBD1 or TRBD2 (6 bases each). Trimming left V 5 bases short and J 7 bases short, with 18 bases between. The CDR3 covers 14 residues. CDR1 and CDR2 (germline): SGHVS, FQNEAQ. The chain's CDR3 is CASSLRTGAGEQYF. The CDR3 nucleotides read TGTGCCAGCAGCCTCCGGACGGGGGCGGGGGAGCAGTACTTC. The full variable domain, completed using reference TRBV7-8 and TRBJ2-7, is GAGVSQSPRYKVAKRGQDVALRCDPISGHVSLFWYQQALGQGPEFLTYFQNEAQLDKSGLPSDRFFAERPEGSVSTLKIQRTQQEDSAVYLCASSLRTGAGEQYFGPGTRLTVT.

This clonotype was counted ten times or more. The chain uses TRBV5-6 and TRBJ2-7; D might be TRBD2 (6 bases). Trimming pared 0 bases from V and 1 base from J, leaving 17 bases between. The germline CDR1 and CDR2 sequences are SGHDT and YYEEEE. The CDR3 sequence is 17 residues long. The CDR3: CASSLGYDGGLSYEQYF. CDR3 coding DNA: TGTGCCAGCAGCTTGGGATACGATGGGGGACTGTCCTACGAGCAGTACTTC.

This clonotype was found many times. The chain joins TRBV6-2 or TRBV6-3 to TRBJ1-5, with D possibly TRBD1 on 6 matching bases. Trimming removed 5 bases from V and 5 bases from J, with 10 bases in between. This CDR3 is built from 13 residues. Germline lookup yields CDR1 MNHEY and CDR2 SVGEGT. The CDR3 region is CASSRQDYQPQHF. CDR3 sequence (DNA): TGTGCCAGCAGTCGACAGGACTATCAGCCCCAGCATTTT.

V is TRBV27 and J is TRBJ2-7, with 7 bases matching TRBD1. With 3 bases clipped from V and 3 bases from J, the junction kept 5 bases outside the gene matches. The CDR3 is 14 residues long. Per the germline V gene, CDR1 is MNHEY and CDR2 is SMNVEV (reference sequence). Here the CDR3 reads CASSFGTEGYEQYF. CDR3 coding DNA: TGTGCCAGCAGTTTCGGGACAGAAGGCTACGAGCAGTACTTC.

This clonotype showed up many times. This chain connects TRBV6-2 or TRBV6-3 to TRBJ2-1; 11 bases fit TRBD2. With 4 bases clipped from V and 6 bases from J, the junction kept 5 bases outside the gene matches. The germline gives CDR1 MNHEY, CDR2 SVGEGT. The CDR3 length is 15 residues. For the CDR3, the DNA is TGTGCCAGCAGTTCCAGACTAGCGGGACTCAATGAGCAGTTCTTC. It specifies CASSSRLAGLNEQFF.

This clonotype has just a few counts. The chain employs TRBV15 and TRBJ2-7; D may match TRBD1 or TRBD2 (6 bases each). Germline CDR1 LNHNV, CDR2 YYDKDF (reference sequence). The CDR3 is made up of 13 amino acids. V lost 6 bases to trimming and J lost 6 bases, with 15 bases between them. The CDR3 region has the DNA TGTGCCACCAGTCGAAGAGGGGGGTCCGAGCAGTACTTC. This sequence encodes CATSRRGGSEQYF.

There are many counts of this clonotype. The V and J genes are TRBV27 and TRBJ2-1, with 9 bases fitting TRBD2. The junction had 5 bases not matched to a gene; V was cut back by 3 bases and J by 5 bases. CDR3 size: 15 residues. Germline V gene data show CDR1 as MNHEY and CDR2 as SMNVEV (reference sequence). CDR3 DNA sequence: TGTGCCAGCAGTTTTCCTAGCGGGACTAACAATGAGCAGTTCTTC. This gives the protein CASSFPSGTNNEQFF.

This chain links TRBV4-2 with TRBJ2-1; D is uncertain. Germline lookup yields CDR1 LGHNA and CDR2 YNFKEQ. The CDR3 loop spans 15 amino acids. V shed 5 bases and J shed 0 bases, with 11 bases lying between them. The CDR3 sequence: CASSEDPGSYNEQFF. CDR3 sequence (DNA): TGTGCCAGCAGCGAGGACCCGGGCTCCTACAATGAGCAGTTCTTC.

This clonotype was counted between two and nine times. The genes are TRBV18 and TRBJ2-5, with D unresolved. CDR1 and CDR2 (germline): KGHSH, LQKENI. With 2 bases removed from V and 4 bases from J, the gap between germline ends came to 5 bases. This CDR3 has 12 residues. The CDR3 DNA sequence: TGTGCCAGCTCACCAGACTCAGAGACCCAGTACTTC. This codes for CASSPDSETQYF.

This clonotype occurred many times. The rearrangement uses TRBV6-1 and TRBJ2-1; 9 nucleotides line up with TRBD1. The CDR3 extends over 15 amino acids. The V and J ends lost 2 bases and 9 bases, in that order; junction bases with no gene match: 8. CDR1 is MNHNS and CDR2 is SASEGT in the germline V gene. CDR3 nucleotide sequence: TGTGCCAGCAGTGAACGGGGACAGGGAGAGGGTGAGCAGTTCTTC. It specifies CASSERGQGEGEQFF.